A selection of T cell receptor beta chains follows, all from one sample in a study of cytomegalovirus exposure and HLA in healthy donors. Assay: immunoSEQ multiplex PCR; the TCRdb copy retains only in-frame clones and omits some. The table lists some 110,000 clones, more than 9.5% of them singletons. Sample: PBMCs. The receptors were gathered from a man in his forties in good health and CMV-seropositive. The CDR3 runs from the conserved cysteine through the conserved F or W. The D gene is left open where the match is weak. A row's size may be missing; if present it is once, few, many or a size class.

CDR3nt	CDR3aa	v_gene	abundance	j_gene	d_gene
TGTGCCAGTAGTATAGTGCAGGGACAGGGGGAAGATACGCAGTATTTT	CASSIVQGQGEDTQYF	TRBV19	-	TRBJ2-3	TRBD1
TGTGCCAGCAGTGAACAGGGGCGAGGAAACACCATATATTTT	CASSEQGRGNTIYF	TRBV2	-	TRBJ1-3	-
TGCAGTGCTAGCTGGCTTGATACGCAGTATTTT	CSASWLDTQYF	TRBV20-1	few	TRBJ2-3	-
TGTGCCAGCAGCTTCGAACAGGGGCCCTACAATGAGCAGTTCTTC	CASSFEQGPYNEQFF	TRBV5-8	few	TRBJ2-1	TRBD1
TGTGCCTGGGCACTTGAGACAACCTATGGCTACACCTTC	CAWALETTYGYTF	TRBV30	few	TRBJ1-2	-
TGTGCCAGCAGCCTGACAGGGTCCTACGAGCAGTACTTC	CASSLTGSYEQYF	TRBV5-4	-	TRBJ2-7	TRBD1
TGCGCCAGCAGCCAAGATCCTCCGGGACAGTCCACAGATACGCAGTATTTT	CASSQDPPGQSTDTQYF	TRBV4-1	-	TRBJ2-3	TRBD1
TGCAGCGTTGAAGAGGGGAGCGGCAATCAGCCCCAGCATTTT	CSVEEGSGNQPQHF	TRBV29-1	few	TRBJ1-5	-
TGTGCCAGCACGGGAGTAGGGGAAGAGACCCAGTACTTC	CASTGVGEETQYF	TRBV6-1	few	TRBJ2-5	-
TGTTCATTGGGGAGCTCCTACAATGAGCAGTTCTTC	CSLGSSYNEQFF	TRBV6-8	-	TRBJ2-1	-
TGCGCCAGCAGCCCTTTGGGACAGGATAATGAAAAACTGTTTTTT	CASSPLGQDNEKLFF	TRBV5-1	-	TRBJ1-4	TRBD1
TGTGCCAGCTCACTCGGGACAGGGGGCGGTAGTACTGAAGCTTTCTTT	CASSLGTGGGSTEAFF	TRBV18	few	TRBJ1-1	TRBD1
TGCAGCGTTGAGGGCGGGAGGGACTCCTACAATGAGCAGTTCTTC	CSVEGGRDSYNEQFF	TRBV29-1	few	TRBJ2-1	TRBD2
TGTGCCAGCAGCTTAAACAGGGGGCGAGGGGAGACCCAGTACTTC	CASSLNRGRGETQYF	TRBV5-4	few	TRBJ2-5	TRBD1
TGTGCCAGCAGTGAAGGAGGGACTAACTATGGCTACACCTTC	CASSEGGTNYGYTF	TRBV2	few	TRBJ1-2	-
TGTGCCAGCATCAAGAGGGCTACGAACACCATATATTTT	CASIKRATNTIYF	TRBV28	few	TRBJ1-3	-
TGCGCCAGCAGCTTGGACAGGGTTGGCACTGAAGCTTTCTTT	CASSLDRVGTEAFF	TRBV5-1	few	TRBJ1-1	-
TGTGCCAGCAGTTCGAGACAGGCAAGGAAACTGTTTTTT	CASSSRQARKLFF	TRBV6-5	-	TRBJ1-4	-
TGTGCCAGCAGTTTAGGCACCGGACAGGGTAACACAGATACGCAGTATTTT	CASSLGTGQGNTDTQYF	TRBV27	few	TRBJ2-3	TRBD1
TGTGCCAGCAGTTCCCTGACAGGGGGGCGTGAAAAACTGTTTTTT	CASSSLTGGREKLFF	TRBV6-5	few	TRBJ1-4	TRBD1
TGTGCCAGCGGGGAGGCTAGCGGGAGTGTAGATACGCAGTATTTT	CASGEASGSVDTQYF	TRBV19	few	TRBJ2-3	TRBD2
TGTGCCAGCAGTGAAGCGACAGGGGCCAAAAACACCATATATTTT	CASSEATGAKNTIYF	TRBV28	few	TRBJ1-3	TRBD1
TGTGCCAGCAGCCACGGGGGTACGGGAGGCTCCTCCTACAATGAGCAGTTCTTC	CASSHGGTGGSSYNEQFF	TRBV7-9	-	TRBJ2-1	TRBD2
TGTGCCAGCAGACAGGGGCACAACACCGGGGAGCTGTTTTTT	CASRQGHNTGELFF	TRBV27	-	TRBJ2-2	TRBD1
TGTGCCAGCAGTGTCAGGGGGCTGGGGACCGGGGAGCTGTTTTTT	CASSVRGLGTGELFF	TRBV6-1	-	TRBJ2-2	TRBD1
TGCGCCAGCAGCTTGGTGGCGGGGGGCACTGAAGCTTTCTTT	CASSLVAGGTEAFF	TRBV5-1	-	TRBJ1-1	-
TGTGCCAGCTCCGCCGACGAGGGAGCCGGGGAGCTGTTTTTT	CASSADEGAGELFF	TRBV18	-	TRBJ2-2	-
TGTGCCAGCAGCGATGACAGTTTAGAGACCCAGTACTTC	CASSDDSLETQYF	TRBV5-5	few	TRBJ2-5	-
TGTGCCATCAGTGGGTTAGGCGCTAGCGGGATTCTGGAGCAGTACTTC	CAISGLGASGILEQYF	TRBV10-3	few	TRBJ2-7	TRBD2
TGTGCCAGCAGTCCTTCCCCAATTAACTATGGCTACCCCTTC	CASSPSPINYGYPF	TRBV28	-	TRBJ1-2	-
TGTGCCAGCACCGATGTAGACATCGTCTCCTACGAGCAGTACTTC	CASTDVDIVSYEQYF	TRBV6-1	few	TRBJ2-7	-
TGTGCCAGCAGCTTAGATTGGGGGCGGACAGATACGCAGTATTTT	CASSLDWGRTDTQYF	TRBV7-2	few	TRBJ2-3	-
TGTGCCAGCAGTGAAACCCAGGGGCCGATCTATGGCTACACCTTC	CASSETQGPIYGYTF	TRBV2	-	TRBJ1-2	-
TGTGCCAGCAGTTACACCAGCGGGATTTCGTACGATACGCAGTATTTT	CASSYTSGISYDTQYF	TRBV6-5	-	TRBJ2-3	TRBD2
TGTGCCAGCAGTCCCCTTACAGGGTTCGGAAGCACCATATATTTT	CASSPLTGFGSTIYF	TRBV6-6	-	TRBJ1-3	-
TGTGCCAGCTCAAGGGGACAGGCGAGCTCCTACGAGCAGTACTTC	CASSRGQASSYEQYF	TRBV18	few	TRBJ2-7	TRBD1
TGTGCCAGCAGCCGGGACAGGGAGAAGACCCAGTACTTC	CASSRDREKTQYF	TRBV13	-	TRBJ2-5	TRBD1
TGCAGCGGGGCGGGACAGTCGTACAATGAGCAGTTCTTC	CSGAGQSYNEQFF	TRBV29-1	few	TRBJ2-1	-
TGTGCCAGCAGCTTCCCGAGGAGCGGCCCCTACAATGAGCAGTTCTTC	CASSFPRSGPYNEQFF	TRBV7-6	-	TRBJ2-1	-
TGTGCCAGCAGTAGACAGCTGAACACTGAAGCTTTCTTT	CASSRQLNTEAFF	TRBV6-5	few	TRBJ1-1	-
TGTGCCAGCAGCTTACAGGGGTTCGACGAGCAGTACTTC	CASSLQGFDEQYF	TRBV5-6	many	TRBJ2-7	TRBD1
TGTGCCAGTAGGGCAGGGGTGCAGCCCCAGCATTTT	CASRAGVQPQHF	TRBV19	few	TRBJ1-5	-
TGTGCCAGCAGCCTAGCTCGTGCTAGCGGTTACCAAGAGACCCAGTACTTC	CASSLARASGYQETQYF	TRBV7-9	few	TRBJ2-5	TRBD2
TGTGCCTGGAGCCGACCCGGGACTCAGGCCTACGAGCAGTACTTC	CAWSRPGTQAYEQYF	TRBV30	few	TRBJ2-7	-
TGTGCCAGCAGCTTAGGGCACAGCCAGGAGACCCAGTACTTC	CASSLGHSQETQYF	TRBV7-2	-	TRBJ2-5	-
TGTGCCAGCAGCGCCCGGGGACTAGCGGGAGTCCCAGATACGCAGTATTTT	CASSARGLAGVPDTQYF	TRBV9	few	TRBJ2-3	TRBD2
TGTGCCATCAGTGAGAATAACGAGCAGTACTTC	CAISENNEQYF	TRBV10-3	few	TRBJ2-7	-
TGCGCCAGCAGCTTGGGGCAGGGGTCAGAGACCCAGTACTTC	CASSLGQGSETQYF	TRBV5-1	few	TRBJ2-5	-
TGTGCCTGGAGTGTGGGCAGGGTGGTCGAGCAGTACTTC	CAWSVGRVVEQYF	TRBV30	-	TRBJ2-7	-
TGCGCCAGCAGCTTCGGTCAGGGTGCCGGGGAGCTGTTTTTT	CASSFGQGAGELFF	TRBV5-1	-	TRBJ2-2	-
TGTGCCAGCAGCGTGTCGGGACTAGCAGCAGCCGGGGAGCTGTTTTTT	CASSVSGLAAAGELFF	TRBV9	few	TRBJ2-2	TRBD2